Below, 10 T cell receptor beta chains from the same sample are listed, as sequenced in a study of siplizumab effects on memory and regulatory T cells. Assay used: immunoSEQ multiplex PCR; TCRdb lists only in-frame clones, some missing. The table lists roughly 100,000 clones, about 93% of them singletons, with 0.25% to 0.35% in the top ten. The sequenced sample consisted of CD4+ T cells sorted from blood. These receptor sequences come from a human donor in good health.

This clone turned up a few times. The chain links TRBV5-6 to TRBJ2-3, with D unclear. Per the germline V gene, CDR1 is SGHDT and CDR2 is YYEEEE. CDR3 length equals 13 residues. V was trimmed by 4 bases and J by 6 bases, leaving 12 bases between them. CDR3 region: CASSLAAGDTQYF. DNA of the CDR3: TGTGCCAGCAGCCTCGCGGCCGGGGATACGCAGTATTTT.

The V and J genes are TRBV7-9 and TRBJ1-1; 7 nucleotides line up with TRBD1. This CDR3 comprises 14 residues. Germline loops: CDR1 SEHNR, CDR2 FQNEAQ (reference sequence). After removal of 6 bases from V and 0 bases from J, the junction contained 4 bases not matched to a gene. The CDR3 spells CASRPDRMNTEAFF. CDR3 DNA: TGTGCCAGCAGACCGGACAGGATGAACACTGAAGCTTTCTTT.

The rearrangement joins TRBV20-1 to TRBJ1-6; D is unclear. V lost 2 bases and J lost 12, with 8 bases in between. CDR3 length: 11 amino acids. Germline V lookup: CDR1 DFQATT, CDR2 SNEGSKA (reference sequence). CDR3 in amino acids: CSARFGGPLHF. DNA of the CDR3: TGCAGTGCTAGATTTGGAGGACCCCTCCACTTT.

J is TRBJ2-3 and V is TRBV5-6; D possibly corresponds to TRBD2 (5 bases). CDR3 length: 12 residues. Trimming took off 0 bases at V and 10 bases at J, with 9 bases between the two ends. Germline CDR1 is SGHDT and CDR2 is YYEEEE. Here the CDR3 DNA reads TGTGCCAGCAGCTTGGGTGTCGGGGCGCAGTATTTT. It is translated as CASSLGVGAQYF.

This chain connects TRBV6-6 to TRBJ2-7; TRBD2 aligns across 10 bases. The CDR3 length is 15 residues. In germline, CDR1 is MNHNY, CDR2 SVGAGI (reference sequence). The V segment lost 4 bases and the J segment 0 bases; nucleotides outside the gene matches: 3. The CDR3 region has the DNA TGTGCCAGCAGTTCCACTAGCGGGATCTCCTACGAGCAGTACTTC. Translated, it gives CASSSTSGISYEQYF.

V is TRBV9 and J is TRBJ2-2; the D is unclear. The CDR3 runs 14 residues. Looked up from germline, CDR1 is SGDLS and CDR2 is YYNGEE. Trimming stripped 3 bases from V and 4 bases from J, with 10 bases between. This CDR3 is CASSAESSTGELFF. Written as DNA, the CDR3 is TGTGCCAGCAGCGCGGAGTCGAGCACCGGGGAGCTGTTTTTT. Drawing the rest from reference TRBV9 and TRBJ2-2, the complete variable domain is DSGVTQTPKHLITATGQRVTLRCSPRSGDLSVYWYQQSLDQGLQFLIQYYNGEERAKGNILERFSAQQFPDLHSELNLSSLELGDSALYFCASSAESSTGELFFGEGSRLTVL.

The chain couples TRBV7-6 to TRBJ2-6; 8 bases are shared with TRBD2. This CDR3 region has 17 residues. V lost 2 bases and J lost 1; bases outside the gene matches: 4. Germline V gene sequence: CDR1 SGHVS, CDR2 FNYEAQ. CDR3 nucleotides: TGTGCCAGCAGCTTAACGGGAGGGCCTTCTGGGGCCAACGTCCTGACTTTC. Translating it yields CASSLTGGPSGANVLTF.

This clone has just one count. The rearrangement uses TRBV2 and TRBJ1-2, with D possibly TRBD1 on 5 matching bases. CDR1 is SNHLY and CDR2 is FYNNEI in the germline V gene. The V end was cut by 6 bases, the J end by 6 bases, with 8 bases between. The CDR3 sequence is 11 residues long. The CDR3 nucleotides read TGTGCCAGCAGGGGGACTAATGGCTACACCTTC. Amino acid sequence: CASRGTNGYTF.

This clone was observed once. The rearrangement links TRBV6-1 to TRBJ2-1, with 15 bases identical to TRBD2. The trim removed 3 bases at V and 4 bases at J, leaving 4 bases unmatched. Germline V CDR1 and CDR2: MNHNS, SASEGT. CDR3 length: 17 residues. The CDR3 DNA sequence: TGTGCCAGCAGTGAGAGGACTAGCGGGAGGGTTTACAATGAGCAGTTCTTC. Protein: CASSERTSGRVYNEQFF.

This chain uses TRBV6-5 with TRBJ1-2, with 7 positions matching TRBD1. J gave up 7 bases and V 7 bases, and 15 bases lay outside the gene matches. The CDR3 has 15 amino acids. Germline values: CDR1 MNHEY, CDR2 SVGAGI. The CDR3 region is CASKTTRGKRGGYTF. The CDR3 coding sequence is TGTGCCAGCAAAACAACCAGGGGGAAAAGGGGTGGCTACACCTTC.